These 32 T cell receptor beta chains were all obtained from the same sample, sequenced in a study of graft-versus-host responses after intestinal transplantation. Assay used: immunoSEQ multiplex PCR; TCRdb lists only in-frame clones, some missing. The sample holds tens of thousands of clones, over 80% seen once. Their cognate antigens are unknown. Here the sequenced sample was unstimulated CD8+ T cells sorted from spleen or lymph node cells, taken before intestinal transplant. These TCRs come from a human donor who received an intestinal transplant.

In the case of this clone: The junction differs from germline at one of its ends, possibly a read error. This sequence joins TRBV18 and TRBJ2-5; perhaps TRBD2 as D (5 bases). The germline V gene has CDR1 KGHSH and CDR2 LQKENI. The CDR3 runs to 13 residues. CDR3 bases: TGTGCCAGCGCACCGACGGGGAAGGAGACCCAGTACTTC. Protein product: CASAPTGKETQYF.

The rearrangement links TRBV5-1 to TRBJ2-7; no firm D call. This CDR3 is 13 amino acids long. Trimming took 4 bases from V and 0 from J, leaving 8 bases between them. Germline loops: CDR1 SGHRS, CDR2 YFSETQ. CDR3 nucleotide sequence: TGCGCCAGCAGCCTACCCACCTCCTACGAGCAGTACTTC. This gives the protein CASSLPTSYEQYF.

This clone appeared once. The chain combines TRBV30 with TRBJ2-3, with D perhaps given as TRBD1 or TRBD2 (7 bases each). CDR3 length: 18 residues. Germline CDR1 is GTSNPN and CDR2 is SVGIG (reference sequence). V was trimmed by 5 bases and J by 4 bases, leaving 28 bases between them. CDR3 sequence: CAWREGNYSQGGADTQYF. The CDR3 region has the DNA TGTGCCTGGCGCGAGGGCAACTATAGCCAGGGGGGGGCAGATACGCAGTATTTT. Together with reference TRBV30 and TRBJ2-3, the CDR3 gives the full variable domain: SQTIHQWPATLVQPVGSPLSLECTVEGTSNPNLYWYRQAAGRGLQLLFYSVGIGQISSEVPQNLSASRPQDRQFILSSKKLLLSDSGFYLCAWREGNYSQGGADTQYFGPGTRLTVL.

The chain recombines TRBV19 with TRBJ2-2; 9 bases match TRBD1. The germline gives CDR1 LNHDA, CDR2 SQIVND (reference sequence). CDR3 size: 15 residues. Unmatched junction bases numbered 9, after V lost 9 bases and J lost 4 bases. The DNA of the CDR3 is TGTGCCAGCCTTGAACAGGGGGCAGGCACCGGGGAGCTGTTTTTT. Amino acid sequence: CASLEQGAGTGELFF.

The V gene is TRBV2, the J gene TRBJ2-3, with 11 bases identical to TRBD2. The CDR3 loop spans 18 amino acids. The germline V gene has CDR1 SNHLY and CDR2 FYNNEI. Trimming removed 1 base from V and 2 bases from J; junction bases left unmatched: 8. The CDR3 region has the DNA TGTGCCAGCAGTGAAGGGACTAGCGGGCGAACAACCACAGATACGCAGTATTTT. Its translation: CASSEGTSGRTTTDTQYF.

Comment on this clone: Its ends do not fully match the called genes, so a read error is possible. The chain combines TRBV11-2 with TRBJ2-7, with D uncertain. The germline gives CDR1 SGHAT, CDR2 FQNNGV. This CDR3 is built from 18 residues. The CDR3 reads CASSPLLRSGSLNYEQHF. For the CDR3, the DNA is TGTGCCAGCAGCCCTTTGCTCCGATCGGGCTCCCTTAACTACGAGCAGCACTTC.

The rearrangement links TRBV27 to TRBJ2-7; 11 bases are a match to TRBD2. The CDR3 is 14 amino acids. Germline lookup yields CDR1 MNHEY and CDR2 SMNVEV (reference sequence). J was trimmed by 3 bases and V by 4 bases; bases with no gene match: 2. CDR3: CASSSGTSGYEQYF. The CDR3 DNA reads TGTGCCAGCAGTTCCGGGACTAGCGGCTACGAGCAGTACTTC.

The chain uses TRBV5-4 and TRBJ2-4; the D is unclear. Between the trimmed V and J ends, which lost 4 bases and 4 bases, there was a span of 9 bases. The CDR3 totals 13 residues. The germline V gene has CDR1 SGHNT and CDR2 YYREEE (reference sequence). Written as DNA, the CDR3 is TGTGCCAGCAGCGGGGAAAATAAAAACATTCAGTACTTC. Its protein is CASSGENKNIQYF. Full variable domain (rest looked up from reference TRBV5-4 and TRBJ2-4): ETGVTQSPTHLIKTRGQQVTLRCSSQSGHNTVSWYQQALGQGPQFIFQYYREEENGRGNFPPRFSGLQFPNYSSELNVNALELDDSALYLCASSGENKNIQYFGAGTRLSVL.

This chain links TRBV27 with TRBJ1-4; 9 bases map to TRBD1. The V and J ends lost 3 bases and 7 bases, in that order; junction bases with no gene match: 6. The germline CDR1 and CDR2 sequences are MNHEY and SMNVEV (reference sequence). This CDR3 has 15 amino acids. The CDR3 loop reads CASSFGTGRGEKLFF. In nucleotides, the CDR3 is TGTGCCAGCAGTTTTGGGACAGGGAGAGGTGAAAAACTGTTTTTT.

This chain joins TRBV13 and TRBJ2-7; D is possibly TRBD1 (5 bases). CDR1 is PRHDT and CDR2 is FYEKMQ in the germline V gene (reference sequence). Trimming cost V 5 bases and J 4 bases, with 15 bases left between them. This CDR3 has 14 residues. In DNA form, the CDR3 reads TGTGCCAGCAGCCTCAGGCAGGGAAGGTACGAGCAGTACTTC. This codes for CASSLRQGRYEQYF.

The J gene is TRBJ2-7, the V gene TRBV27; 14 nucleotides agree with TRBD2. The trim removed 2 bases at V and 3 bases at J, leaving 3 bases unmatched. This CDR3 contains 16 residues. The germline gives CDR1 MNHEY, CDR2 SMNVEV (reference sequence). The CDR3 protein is CASSLDGTSGSYEQYF. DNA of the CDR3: TGTGCCAGCAGTTTAGACGGGACTAGCGGGAGCTACGAGCAGTACTTC.

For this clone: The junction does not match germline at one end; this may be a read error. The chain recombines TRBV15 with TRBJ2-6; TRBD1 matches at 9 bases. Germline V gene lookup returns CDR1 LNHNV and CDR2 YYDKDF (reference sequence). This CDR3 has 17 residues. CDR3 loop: CASSRETGGAGANVLTF. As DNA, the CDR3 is TGTGCCTCCAGCAGAGAAACAGGGGGCGCCGGGGCCAACGTCCTGACTTTC.

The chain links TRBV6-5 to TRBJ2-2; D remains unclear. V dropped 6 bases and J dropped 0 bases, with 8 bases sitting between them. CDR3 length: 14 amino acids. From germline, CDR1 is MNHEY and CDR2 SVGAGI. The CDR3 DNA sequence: TGTGCCAGCAGGGCACTAACGAACACCGGGGAGCTGTTTTTT. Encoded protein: CASRALTNTGELFF.

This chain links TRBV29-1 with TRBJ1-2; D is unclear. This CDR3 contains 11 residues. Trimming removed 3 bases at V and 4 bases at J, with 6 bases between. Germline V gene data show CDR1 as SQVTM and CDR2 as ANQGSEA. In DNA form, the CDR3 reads TGCAGCGTTGACGAAGGCTATGGCTACACCTTC. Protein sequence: CSVDEGYGYTF.

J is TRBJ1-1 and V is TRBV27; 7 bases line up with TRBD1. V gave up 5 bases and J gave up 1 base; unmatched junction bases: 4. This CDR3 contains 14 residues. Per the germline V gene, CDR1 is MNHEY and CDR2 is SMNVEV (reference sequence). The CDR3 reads CASSRRQGNTEAFF. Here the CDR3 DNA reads TGTGCCAGCAGTCGGCGACAGGGGAACACTGAAGCTTTCTTT.

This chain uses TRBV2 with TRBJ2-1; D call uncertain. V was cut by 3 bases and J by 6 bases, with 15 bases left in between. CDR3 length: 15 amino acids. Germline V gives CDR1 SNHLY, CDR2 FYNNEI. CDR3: CASSDSRMGLNEQFF. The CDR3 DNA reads TGTGCCAGCAGTGATAGCCGAATGGGCCTCAATGAGCAGTTCTTC.

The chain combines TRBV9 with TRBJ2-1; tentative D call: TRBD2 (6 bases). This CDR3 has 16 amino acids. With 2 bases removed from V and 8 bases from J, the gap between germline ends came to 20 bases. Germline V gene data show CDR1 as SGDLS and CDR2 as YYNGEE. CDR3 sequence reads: CASSVAGGMGGHEQFF. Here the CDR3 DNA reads TGTGCCAGCAGCGTGGCAGGTGGGATGGGGGGTCATGAGCAGTTCTTC.

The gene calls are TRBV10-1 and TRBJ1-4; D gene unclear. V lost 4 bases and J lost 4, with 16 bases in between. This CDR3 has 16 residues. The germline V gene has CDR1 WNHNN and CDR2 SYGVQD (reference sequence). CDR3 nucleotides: TGCGCCAGCAGTGGACCCCCGGGATTAAGTAATGAAAAACTGTTTTTT. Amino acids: CASSGPPGLSNEKLFF.

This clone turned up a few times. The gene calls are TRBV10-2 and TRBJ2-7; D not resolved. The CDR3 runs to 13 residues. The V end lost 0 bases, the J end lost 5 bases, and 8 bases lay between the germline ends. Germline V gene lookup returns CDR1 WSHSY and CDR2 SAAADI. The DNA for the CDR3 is TGCGCCAGCAGTGAGTCCCATGGCAACGAGCAGTACTTC. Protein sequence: CASSESHGNEQYF.

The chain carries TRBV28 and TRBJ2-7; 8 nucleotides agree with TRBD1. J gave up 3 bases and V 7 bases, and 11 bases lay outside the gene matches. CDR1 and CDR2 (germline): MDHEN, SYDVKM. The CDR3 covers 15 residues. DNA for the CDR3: TGTGCCAGCACCCAAGGGACAGGCGGTTTCTACGAGCAGTACTTC. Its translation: CASTQGTGGFYEQYF.

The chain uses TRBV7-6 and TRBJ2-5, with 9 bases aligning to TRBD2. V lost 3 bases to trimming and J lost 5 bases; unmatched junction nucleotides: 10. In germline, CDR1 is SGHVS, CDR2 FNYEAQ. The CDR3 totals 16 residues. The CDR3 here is CASSFSAGGRWETQYF. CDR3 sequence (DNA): TGTGCCAGCAGCTTTTCGGCGGGGGGGCGATGGGAGACCCAGTACTTC.

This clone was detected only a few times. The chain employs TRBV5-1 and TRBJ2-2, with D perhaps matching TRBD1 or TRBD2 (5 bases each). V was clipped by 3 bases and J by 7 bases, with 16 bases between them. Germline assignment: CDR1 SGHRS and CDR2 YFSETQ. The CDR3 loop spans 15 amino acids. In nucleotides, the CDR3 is TGCGCCAGCAGCTCTCAGCGGACTGGGGGCGGGGAGCTGTTTTTT. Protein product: CASSSQRTGGGELFF.

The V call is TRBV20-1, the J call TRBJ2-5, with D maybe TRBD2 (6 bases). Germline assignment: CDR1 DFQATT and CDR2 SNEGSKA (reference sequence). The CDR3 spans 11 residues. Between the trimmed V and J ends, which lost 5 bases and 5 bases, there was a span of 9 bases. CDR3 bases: TGCAGTGCTGGGGGGACTGAGACCCAGTACTTC. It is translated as CSAGGTETQYF.

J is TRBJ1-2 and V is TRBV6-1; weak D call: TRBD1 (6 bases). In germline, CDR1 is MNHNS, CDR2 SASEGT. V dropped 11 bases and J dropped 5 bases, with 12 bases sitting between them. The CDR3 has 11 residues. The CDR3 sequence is CALGAEYGYTF. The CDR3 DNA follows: TGTGCCTTGGGGGCGGAGTATGGCTACACCTTC.

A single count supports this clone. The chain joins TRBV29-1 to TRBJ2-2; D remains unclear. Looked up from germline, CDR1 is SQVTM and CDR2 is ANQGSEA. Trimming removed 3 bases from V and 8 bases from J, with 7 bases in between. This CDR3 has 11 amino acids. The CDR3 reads CSVDSRGELFF. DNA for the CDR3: TGCAGCGTTGATTCGAGAGGGGAGCTGTTTTTT.

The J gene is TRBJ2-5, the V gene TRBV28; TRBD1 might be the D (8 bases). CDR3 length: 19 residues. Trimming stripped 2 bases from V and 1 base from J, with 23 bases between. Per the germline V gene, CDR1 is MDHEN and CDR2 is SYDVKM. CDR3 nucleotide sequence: TGTGCCAGCAGTTTAGTGAAACAGGGGGGGGGCCAGGGCCAAGAGACCCAGTACTTC. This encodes CASSLVKQGGGQGQETQYF.

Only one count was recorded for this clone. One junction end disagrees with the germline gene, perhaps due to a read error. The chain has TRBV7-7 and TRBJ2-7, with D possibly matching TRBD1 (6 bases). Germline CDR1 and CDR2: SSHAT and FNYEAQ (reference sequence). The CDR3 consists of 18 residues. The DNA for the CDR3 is TGTGCTAGCAGCTTAGGGGCTGAACAGGGAACAAGACCCTACGAGCAGTACTTC. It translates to CASSLGAEQGTRPYEQYF.

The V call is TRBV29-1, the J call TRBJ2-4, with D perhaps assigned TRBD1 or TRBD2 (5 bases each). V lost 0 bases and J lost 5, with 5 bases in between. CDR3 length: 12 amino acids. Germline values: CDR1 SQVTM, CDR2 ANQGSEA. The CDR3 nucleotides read TGCAGCGTTGAAGAGGGGGAAAACATTCAGTACTTC. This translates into CSVEEGENIQYF.

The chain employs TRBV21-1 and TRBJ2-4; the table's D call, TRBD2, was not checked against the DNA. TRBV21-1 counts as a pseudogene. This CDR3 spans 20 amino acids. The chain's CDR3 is CASSKYSSGRWLLAKNIQYF. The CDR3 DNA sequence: TGTGCCAGCAGCAAATACTCTAGCGGGAGGTGGCTCTTAGCCAAAAACATTCAGTACTTC.

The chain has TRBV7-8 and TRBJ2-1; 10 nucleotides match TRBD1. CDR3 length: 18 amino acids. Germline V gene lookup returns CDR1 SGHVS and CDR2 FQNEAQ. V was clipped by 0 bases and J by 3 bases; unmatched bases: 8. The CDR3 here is CASSLADRGPLLYNEQFF. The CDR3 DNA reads TGTGCCAGCAGCTTAGCTGACAGGGGGCCGCTCCTCTACAATGAGCAGTTCTTC.

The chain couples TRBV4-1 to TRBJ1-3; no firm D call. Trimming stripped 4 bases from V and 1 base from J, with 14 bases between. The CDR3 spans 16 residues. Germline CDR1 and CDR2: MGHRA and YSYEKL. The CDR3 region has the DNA TGCGCCAGCAGCCGGAATCCTTCTCCGTCTGGAAACACCATATATTTT. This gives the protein CASSRNPSPSGNTIYF.

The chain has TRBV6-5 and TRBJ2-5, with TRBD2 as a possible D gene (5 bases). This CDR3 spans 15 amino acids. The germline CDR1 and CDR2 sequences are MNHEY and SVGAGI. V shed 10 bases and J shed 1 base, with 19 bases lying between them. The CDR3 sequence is CATAGLRRSQETQYF. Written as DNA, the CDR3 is TGTGCCACCGCGGGCCTTCGCAGGTCCCAAGAGACCCAGTACTTC.